The clone carrying this TCR beta chain came up once. The sample comes from a study of blood T cell repertoires in COVID-19. Assay: immunoSEQ multiplex PCR; the TCRdb copy retains only in-frame clones and omits some. The table shows approximately 200,000 clones, with about 88% occurring only once. The V and J ends lost 5 bases and 2 bases respectively, with 13 bases between them. The CDR3 length is 14 residues. Germline V lookup: CDR1 MNHEY, CDR2 SVGAGI. This receptor was taken from a woman aged 25 to 39 with active or convalescent COVID-19. The specimen sequenced was peripheral blood. V usage is TRBV6-5 and J usage is TRBJ2-7, with TRBD1 as a possible D gene (6 bases). As DNA, the CDR3 is TGTGCCAGCAGTCGTGCGACAGGCCCCTACGAGCAGTACTTC. Amino acids: CASSRATGPYEQYF.